The 13 T cell receptor beta chains reported below all come from one sample, sequenced in a study of PD-L1 blockade in urothelial cancer (dated by TCRdb to 2017 to 2019). Receptors were amplified or captured by the immunoSEQ multiplex PCR assay. Here the immuneACCESS table is served through TCRdb, limited to in-frame sequences with V and J called. Missing clones are a known gap in these copies; in checked studies unresolved V genes cover under half, and the rest lacks a known reason. The sample table lists roughly 60,000 clones, over 70% of them with a count of one. The ten largest account for almost 4.5% of the sample. The starting material was PBMCs, obtained around atezolizumab (anti-PD-L1) treatment. These TCRs come from a man in his 70s with urothelial cancer.

In its sample, this clone was seen a few times. The chain combines TRBV19 with TRBJ1-3, with unresolved D. Germline lookup yields CDR1 LNHDA and CDR2 SQIVND (reference sequence). Trimming took 3 bases from V and 1 from J, leaving 4 bases between them. CDR3 length equals 13 residues. CDR3 sequence: CASSMASGNTIYF. The DNA of the CDR3 is TGTGCCAGTAGTATGGCATCTGGAAACACCATATATTTT.

The rearrangement uses TRBV10-3 and TRBJ2-1; tentatively, D is TRBD2 (5 bases). V lost 2 bases to trimming and J lost 4 bases, with 6 bases between them. CDR1 is ENHRY and CDR2 is SYGVKD in the germline V gene. This CDR3 contains 13 residues. DNA of the CDR3: TGTGCCATCAGTGAGAGGGAGTACAATGAGCAGTTCTTC. Its translation is CAISEREYNEQFF.

The rearrangement uses TRBV2 and TRBJ1-2; the match to TRBD1 covers 11 bases. The V gene end was trimmed by 6 bases and the J gene end by 6 bases; junction bases not matched to a gene: 3. Germline CDR1 SNHLY, CDR2 FYNNEI. The CDR3 is made up of 13 amino acids. CDR3 sequence reads: CASSGQGADGYTF. CDR3 DNA: TGTGCCAGCAGCGGACAGGGGGCAGATGGCTACACCTTC.

This chain joins TRBV6-6 and TRBJ2-5, with TRBD2 as a possible D gene (7 bases). V gave up 6 bases and J gave up 5 bases, with 16 bases separating them. Germline CDR1 is MNHNY and CDR2 is SVGAGI (reference sequence). The CDR3 has 14 amino acids. The CDR3 loop is CASSQSGGGETQYF. CDR3 sequence (DNA): TGTGCCAGCAGCCAATCGGGGGGCGGGGAGACCCAGTACTTC.

The chain couples TRBV27 to TRBJ2-7; 7 positions agree with TRBD2. J lost 9 bases, V lost 2 bases, and 10 bases had no gene match. Germline CDR1 reads MNHEY; CDR2 reads SMNVEV (reference sequence). The CDR3 consists of 14 residues. The DNA for the CDR3 is TGTGCCAGCAGTTTAGCTAGCGGCCAACGGGGGCAGTACTTC. Its translation is CASSLASGQRGQYF.

This clone showed up just once. This rearrangement joins TRBV28 to TRBJ2-2; D is unclear. The germline V gene has CDR1 MDHEN and CDR2 SYDVKM. The CDR3 runs 15 residues. V was cut by 3 bases and J by 4 bases, with 12 bases left in between. The CDR3 sequence: CASSLAGPVTGELFF. Here the CDR3 DNA reads TGTGCCAGCAGTTTGGCAGGCCCGGTCACCGGGGAGCTGTTTTTT. The entire variable domain, with the rest obtained from reference TRBV28 and TRBJ2-2, is as follows: DVKVTQSSRYLVKRTGEKVFLECVQDMDHENMFWYRQDPGLGLRLIYFSYDVKMKEKGDIPEGYSVSREKKERFSLILESASTNQTSMYLCASSLAGPVTGELFFGEGSRLTVL.

The rearrangement links TRBV28 to TRBJ1-5; D possibly corresponds to TRBD1 (6 bases). Germline V gene data show CDR1 as MDHEN and CDR2 as SYDVKM. This CDR3 comprises 15 residues. Trimming left V 8 bases short and J 6 bases short, with 20 bases between. The CDR3, as DNA: TGTGCCAGCTCAGGGTCCCCCTTACAGGGTCAGCCCCAGCATTTT. This gives the protein CASSGSPLQGQPQHF. Based on the CDR3 plus reference TRBV28 and TRBJ1-5, the full variable domain is DVKVTQSSRYLVKRTGEKVFLECVQDMDHENMFWYRQDPGLGLRLIYFSYDVKMKEKGDIPEGYSVSREKKERFSLILESASTNQTSMYLCASSGSPLQGQPQHFGDGTRLSIL.

The chain uses TRBV18 and TRBJ2-3; possibly TRBD2 for D (6 bases). The CDR3 spans 15 residues. Germline V gene data show CDR1 as KGHSH and CDR2 as LQKENI. Trimming cost V 0 bases and J 2 bases, with 9 bases left between them. In nucleotides, the CDR3 is TGTGCCAGCTCACCACCGGGCGGGACCACAGATACGCAGTATTTT. Translated, it gives CASSPPGGTTDTQYF.

The gene calls are TRBV25-1 and TRBJ2-1, with 10 bases aligning to TRBD2. CDR1 and CDR2 (germline): MGHDK, SYGVNS. The CDR3 sequence is 14 residues long. V lost 8 bases, J lost 4 bases, and 5 bases stayed unmatched. CDR3 region: CASGSSGRYNEQFF. The CDR3 DNA follows: TGTGCCAGCGGCTCTAGCGGGAGATACAATGAGCAGTTCTTC. Based on the CDR3 plus reference TRBV25-1 and TRBJ2-1, the full variable domain is EADIYQTPRYLVIGTGKKITLECSQTMGHDKMYWYQQDPGMELHLIHYSYGVNSTEKGDLSSESTVSRIRTEHFPLTLESARPSHTSQYLCASGSSGRYNEQFFGPGTRLTVL.

The J gene is TRBJ2-5, the V gene TRBV21-1; TRBD2 is the table's D call and was not checked against the DNA. TRBV21-1 is reported as a pseudogene. The CDR3 is 20 residues long. CDR3 sequence (DNA): TGTGCCAGCAGCGACCGAACCGGGACAGAGCGGGAGGGCCAGGGGGAGACCCAGTACTTC. Residues: CASSDRTGTEREGQGETQYF.

The chain couples TRBV30 to TRBJ1-6; perhaps TRBD1 as D (6 bases). V lost 1 base, J lost 4 bases, and 14 bases lay in between. This CDR3 contains 16 residues. Per germline, CDR1 GTSNPN and CDR2 SVGIG (reference sequence). The CDR3 DNA reads TGTGCCTGGAGTGGAGAGAAAGGGGGATATAATTCACCCCTCCACTTT. It specifies CAWSGEKGGYNSPLHF. The full variable domain, in which reference TRBV30 and TRBJ1-6 provide the parts outside the CDR3, is SQTIHQWPATLVQPVGSPLSLECTVEGTSNPNLYWYRQAAGRGLQLLFYSVGIGQISSEVPQNLSASRPQDRQFILSSKKLLLSDSGFYLCAWSGEKGGYNSPLHFGNGTRLTVT.

The chain combines TRBV28 with TRBJ2-7; 9 positions match TRBD2. V was pared by 2 bases and J by 3 bases, with 11 bases of the junction left unmatched. The V gene's germline CDR1 is MDHEN and CDR2 SYDVKM. The CDR3 covers 17 residues. In DNA form, the CDR3 reads TGTGCCAGCAGTTTACGAGTAGCGGGGGTAAGGGACTACGAGCAGTACTTC. Protein: CASSLRVAGVRDYEQYF.

V usage is TRBV14 and J usage is TRBJ2-7, with 9 bases matching TRBD1. This CDR3 contains 16 residues. The junction had 10 bases not matched to a gene; V was cut back by 4 bases and J by 3 bases. The germline gives CDR1 SGHDN, CDR2 FVKESK. CDR3 sequence: CASSRAGTGLLYEQYF. DNA for the CDR3: TGTGCCAGCAGCCGGGCGGGGACAGGGCTTCTCTACGAGCAGTACTTC.